The rows below give T cell receptor beta chains drawn from one sample of a study of early T cells in non-severe SARS-CoV-2 infection. TCRdb independently ran MiXCR on the 5' RACE reads; one entry per CDR3 protein. Seen here are over 30,000 distinct CDR3 sequences, about 5.2% observed once, and the top ten hold approximately 6%. The sample in question was whole blood, obtained at baseline. The receptors here all came from an adult who was a healthcare worker with PCR-confirmed SARS-CoV-2 infection or an uninfected control (not recorded which). CDR3s include the opening cysteine and the closing phenylalanine or tryptophan. A D gene is named only where the DNA matches it firmly. For some rows the clone size is stated as once, few or many, or as a class when expanded; others skip it.

d_gene,j_gene,v_gene,abundance,CDR3nt,CDR3aa
NA,TRBJ1-2,TRBV7-9,NA,TGTGCCAGCAGCTTCACCACAGGGATCGACTATGGCTACACCTTC,CASSFTTGIDYGYTF
TRBD1,TRBJ2-7,TRBV11-2,many,TGTGCCAGCAAAAGGACAGGGAGGAAGTACGAGCAGTACTTC,CASKRTGRKYEQYF
NA,TRBJ1-1,TRBV29-1,once,TGCAGCTCCCGACGGGGGAACACTGAAGCTTTCTTT,CSSRRGNTEAFF
NA,TRBJ2-3,TRBV20-1,NA,TGCAGTGCTAGAGACGAACTAGTAAGCACAGATACGCAGTATTTT,CSARDELVSTDTQYF
TRBD1,TRBJ2-1,TRBV12-3/TRBV12-4,many,TGTGCCAGCATCCAGGGGGTAAAGGGTGAGCAGTTCTTC,CASIQGVKGEQFF
NA,TRBJ1-4,TRBV29-1,many,TGCAGCGTTTCGACTTCCGGGACGGAGAATGAAAAACTGTTTTTT,CSVSTSGTENEKLFF
TRBD1,TRBJ1-5,TRBV28,many,TGTGCCAGCAGGTCCCGGACAGGGAATCGGAATCAGCCCCAGCATTTT,CASRSRTGNRNQPQHF
TRBD2,TRBJ2-3,TRBV28,NA,TGTGCCAGCAGTACGACTAGCCACCCCTCGGATACGCAGTATTTT,CASSTTSHPSDTQYF
NA,TRBJ2-5,TRBV9,many,TGTGCCAGCAGCCAAAGATCACAGGGCCCAGGTTTGAACTTC,CASSQRSQGPGLNF
TRBD1,TRBJ1-1,TRBV20-1,NA,TGCAGTGCTAGAGATTCTCGGACAGGGGGGAGGATTGAAGCTTTCTTT,CSARDSRTGGRIEAFF
NA,TRBJ1-6,TRBV20-1,few,TGCAGTGCTAGAGATTCCCCGAATTCACCCCTCCACTTT,CSARDSPNSPLHF
NA,TRBJ1-1,TRBV6-5,few,TGTGCCAGCAGTTACGCAGGGGATCGGACTGAAGCTTTCTTT,CASSYAGDRTEAFF
NA,TRBJ1-1,TRBV19,NA,TGTGCCAGTCTCAAAATAGACCCCTCATCGAACACTGAAGCTTTCTTT,CASLKIDPSSNTEAFF
NA,TRBJ2-1,TRBV6-5,many,TGTGCCAGCAGTCTTAGCGGAGCGGCCTACAATGAGCAGTTCTTC,CASSLSGAAYNEQFF
NA,TRBJ2-5,TRBV11-3,many,TGTGCCAGCAGCTTAGATTCAATATCCCAAGAGACCCAGTACTTC,CASSLDSISQETQYF
NA,TRBJ2-7,TRBV15,NA,TGTGCCACCAGCAGAGATCTTGGCGGGAACTCCTACGAGCAGTACTTC,CATSRDLGGNSYEQYF
NA,TRBJ2-1,TRBV2,many,TGTGCCAGCAGTGAAGTCAGGACACCCAACAATGAGCAGTTCTTC,CASSEVRTPNNEQFF
NA,TRBJ2-6,TRBV27,many,TGTGCCAGCAGTGTGTACGCTGGGGCCAACGTCCTGACTTTC,CASSVYAGANVLTF
TRBD2,TRBJ2-1,TRBV6-6,many,TGTGCCAGCAGTTCAACTAGCGGGGGGGGCTCTGAGCAGTTCTTC,CASSSTSGGGSEQFF
TRBD2,TRBJ2-1,TRBV10-2,many,TGCGCCAGCAGTGAGAGCGGGACCTACAATGAGCAGTTCTTC,CASSESGTYNEQFF
TRBD2,TRBJ2-3,TRBV4-2,many,TGTGCCAGCAGCCAAGCTAGCGGAGACACAGATACGCAGTATTTT,CASSQASGDTDTQYF
TRBD2,TRBJ2-1,TRBV28,many,TGTGCCAGCAGTTCAGAAGCGCTAGCGGCCACTTACAATGAGCAGTTCTTC,CASSSEALAATYNEQFF
TRBD2,TRBJ2-1,TRBV9,NA,TGTGCCAGCAGCGCCCTAGCGGGGGCCTACAATGAGCAGTTCTTC,CASSALAGAYNEQFF
TRBD2,TRBJ2-1,TRBV18,few,TGTGCCAGCTCACCCGTATATTACGGCGGGAGCTCCTACAATGAGCAGTTCTTC,CASSPVYYGGSSYNEQFF
NA,TRBJ2-1,TRBV5-1,many,TGCGCCAGCAGCTTGGGGGGACCCCACACCTTAAGCTCCTACAATGAGCAGTTCTTC,CASSLGGPHTLSSYNEQFF
NA,TRBJ2-7,TRBV7-9,many,TGTGCCAGCAGCTTATCGGTGGGGTCCGAGCAGTACTTC,CASSLSVGSEQYF
NA,TRBJ1-4,TRBV7-9,many,TGTGCCAGCAGCCTACGTACCCCGGGAAATGAAAAACTGTTTTTT,CASSLRTPGNEKLFF
NA,TRBJ1-1,TRBV20-1,many,TGCAGTGCTAGAGGGGGGCTACTTAACACTGAAGCTTTCTTT,CSARGGLLNTEAFF
TRBD1,TRBJ2-1,TRBV7-8,many,TGTGCCAGCAGCTTAGTAAGAGGACAGGGGTACAATGAGCAGTTCTTC,CASSLVRGQGYNEQFF
NA,TRBJ1-6,TRBV28,many,TGTGCCAGCAGTTCCTCGGACAATTATAATTCACCCCTCCACTTT,CASSSSDNYNSPLHF
NA,TRBJ2-5,TRBV24-1,few,TGTGCCACCAGTCCCCAGGGGGGTCAAGAGACCCAGTACTTC,CATSPQGGQETQYF
NA,TRBJ2-5,TRBV20-1,NA,TGCAGTGCTAGACGGAGGACCCAAGAGACCCAGTACTTC,CSARRRTQETQYF
TRBD2,TRBJ2-3,TRBV9,NA,TGTGCCAGCAGCAGGCAAGCTAGCGGGGGGACAGATACGCAGTATTTT,CASSRQASGGTDTQYF
NA,TRBJ1-1,TRBV11-2,many,TGTGCCAGCAGCTTATTTCTAGGTTACACTGAAGCTTTCTTT,CASSLFLGYTEAFF
TRBD2,TRBJ2-7,TRBV6-5,NA,TGTGCCAGCAGCCGAACCCTAGCGGGAGCCTCCGAGCAGTACTTC,CASSRTLAGASEQYF
TRBD1,TRBJ1-1,TRBV7-2,few,TGTGCCAGCAGCCAACAGGGGGCTAGGACTGAAGCTTTCTTT,CASSQQGARTEAFF
NA,TRBJ2-3,TRBV1,many,TGCACCACCCCACCCCCCGGCACAGATACGCAGTATTTT,CTTPPPGTDTQYF
NA,TRBJ2-7,TRBV3-2,few,TGTGCCAGCAGCCAAGACCGACTCCGGGACAGGGGCCACGAGCAGTACTTC,CASSQDRLRDRGHEQYF
NA,TRBJ2-7,TRBV4-1,NA,TGCGCCAGCAGCCAAGGGACCGCCAGCCTAGCGCGCTCCTACGAGCAGTACTTC,CASSQGTASLARSYEQYF
TRBD1,TRBJ1-2,TRBV27,many,TGTGCCAGCCAATTTACAGGGGCCCATATTCTGCTCTATGGCTACACCTTC,CASQFTGAHILLYGYTF
NA,TRBJ2-7,TRBV6-4,NA,TGTGCCAGCAGTATTACAGGGTACGAGCAGTACTTC,CASSITGYEQYF
NA,TRBJ2-3,TRBV7-9,NA,TGTGCCAGCGGCCGGTCAACGACTAGCACAGATACGCAGTATTTT,CASGRSTTSTDTQYF
TRBD2,TRBJ2-1,TRBV24-1,many,TGTGCCACCAGTGATTTTGCGCTAGCGGGGAACAATGAGCAGTTCTTC,CATSDFALAGNNEQFF
TRBD1,TRBJ2-7,TRBV3-1,many,TGTGCCAGCAGCCTAGGGACAGTCTCCTCCTACGAGCAGTACTTC,CASSLGTVSSYEQYF
TRBD1,TRBJ1-2,TRBV29-1,many,TGCAGCGGTAAGGGACAGGGTCGTGGCTACACCTTC,CSGKGQGRGYTF
TRBD1,TRBJ2-1,TRBV15,many,TGTGCCACCAGCACGACAGGGGGCTATTCCTACAATGAGCAGTTCTTC,CATSTTGGYSYNEQFF
NA,TRBJ2-3,TRBV7-2,many,TGTGCCAGCACTCGAGGAGTATTCGATACGCAGTATTTT,CASTRGVFDTQYF
TRBD2,TRBJ2-7,TRBV2,many,TGTGCCGGATATCCTGGCGGGAGTTCTTCCTACGAGCAGTACTTC,CAGYPGGSSSYEQYF
NA,TRBJ1-1,TRBV28,NA,TGTGCCAGCAGTTTCGAAAACGTTTTGGCAGGGAGGGACACTGAAGCTTTCTTT,CASSFENVLAGRDTEAFF
TRBD1,TRBJ1-2,TRBV30,many,TGTGCCTGGAGTAGGGGGCCTTATGGCTACACCTTC,CAWSRGPYGYTF
NA,TRBJ1-4,TRBV7-7,many,TGTGCCAGCAGCTTATTCCAGGGCCCAGGTGAAAAACTGTTTTTT,CASSLFQGPGEKLFF